This T cell receptor beta chain was found in a study of CD8 T cells in Susac syndrome. From germline, CDR1 is KGHDR and CDR2 SFDVKD. The junction had 2 bases not matched to a gene; V was cut back by 3 bases and J by 2 bases. The CDR3 spans 15 residues. Blood CD8+ and CD4+ T cells underwent high-throughput TCR beta sequencing. FACS enriched CD8+ TEMRA cells, while bulk CD8+ and CD4+ were negatively isolated. About 0.45 to 1 ug RNA was reverse transcribed with random hexamers. Each CDR3 protein gets one entry after TCRdb re-called the immunoSEQ multiplex PCR reads with MiXCR. The data show about 250,000 distinct CDR3 sequences, roughly 95% seen once.

This chain connects TRBV24-1 to TRBJ1-2; 10 bases are a match to TRBD1. This TCR was recovered from a human donor with multiple sclerosis. Material: CD4+ T cells from PBMCs. The CDR3 reads CATSDQGQGNYGYTF. The CDR3 nucleotides are TGTGCCACCAGTGATCAGGGACAGGGGAACTATGGCTACACCTTC.